Presented here are 4 T cell receptor beta chains from one specimen sequenced in a study of blood T cell repertoires in COVID-19. Libraries were prepared by immunoSEQ multiplex PCR; TCRdb keeps only in-frame clonotypes and omits some of them. The data hold 45,000 to 55,000 clones, with around four fifths observed a single time. Sequenced sample: peripheral blood. The source of these receptors is a human donor in a cohort sampled during active COVID-19.

The sample holds a few counts of this clone. The V call is TRBV5-6, the J call TRBJ1-5; maybe TRBD1 (5 bases). V lost 0 bases and J lost 3, with 10 bases in between. Germline assignment: CDR1 SGHDT and CDR2 YYEEEE. This CDR3 has 15 amino acids. This chain's CDR3 is CASSLAQGSNQPQHF. CDR3 coding DNA: TGTGCCAGCAGCTTGGCGCAGGGCTCCAATCAGCCCCAGCATTTT.

This clone rates as medium-sized. The rearrangement uses TRBV16 and TRBJ1-1, with a possible D match to TRBD1 (6 bases). Germline V gives CDR1 KGHSY, CDR2 FQNENV. Trimming pared 0 bases from V and 5 bases from J, leaving 13 bases between. The CDR3 totals 15 residues. The CDR3 region is CASSQSWGRKTEAFF. The DNA of the CDR3 is TGTGCCAGCAGCCAATCATGGGGGCGGAAGACTGAAGCTTTCTTT.

The chain employs TRBV7-6 and TRBJ2-5; D may be TRBD2 (7 bases). Germline assignment: CDR1 SGHVS and CDR2 FNYEAQ. V gave up 1 base and J gave up 5 bases, with 14 bases separating them. The CDR3 totals 15 residues. In nucleotides, the CDR3 is TGTGCCAGCAGCTTAGGTGGGGGGGGCGTGGAGACCCAGTACTTC. Its translation is CASSLGGGGVETQYF.

This clone was seen only a few times. The V gene is TRBV2, the J gene TRBJ2-2; D perhaps matches TRBD1 (6 bases). V was pared by 7 bases and J by 6 bases, with 12 bases between. The CDR3 is 13 amino acids. Germline V gene lookup returns CDR1 SNHLY and CDR2 FYNNEI. The CDR3 DNA sequence: TGTGCCAGCAAGGGGACACCTGCCGGGGAGCTGTTTTTT. It translates to CASKGTPAGELFF.